Given below is one T cell receptor (beta chain) in context. Its antigen is unidentified. TCRdb processed the 5' RACE reads again and assigns one entry to each CDR3 protein, with no DNA. Here the sample table reports 350,000 to 400,000 distinct CDR3 sequences. The entry originates in a study of monozygotic twins with inflammatory bowel disease. The CDR3 has 14 amino acids. From germline, CDR1 is MNHEY and CDR2 SMNVEV (reference sequence). Study findings and constraints: Compared with healthy co-twins, IBD patients showed reduced TCRbeta repertoire diversity by inverse Simpson.

This receptor was obtained from a human donor with ulcerative colitis or Crohn's disease, or a healthy co-twin of an affected twin (not recorded which). The chain uses TRBV27 and TRBJ1-5; the D call of TRBD1 rests on TCRdb alone, since no DNA is present to check it. Material for sequencing was blood. CDR3 residues: CASSLNPANQPQHF.